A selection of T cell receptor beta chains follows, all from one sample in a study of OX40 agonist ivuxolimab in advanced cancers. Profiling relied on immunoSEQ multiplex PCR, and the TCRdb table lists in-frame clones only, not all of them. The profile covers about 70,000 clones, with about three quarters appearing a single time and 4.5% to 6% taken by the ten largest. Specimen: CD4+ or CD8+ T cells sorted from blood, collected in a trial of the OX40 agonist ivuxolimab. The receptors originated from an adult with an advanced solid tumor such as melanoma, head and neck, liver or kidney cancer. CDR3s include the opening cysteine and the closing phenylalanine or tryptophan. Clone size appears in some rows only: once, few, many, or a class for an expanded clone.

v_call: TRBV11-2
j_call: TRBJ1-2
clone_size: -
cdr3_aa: CASSPSWGRGDGYTF

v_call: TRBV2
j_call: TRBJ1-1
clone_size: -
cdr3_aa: CASSDLGAEAFF

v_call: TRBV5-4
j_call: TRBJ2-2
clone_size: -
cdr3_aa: CASSIGGGNTGELFF

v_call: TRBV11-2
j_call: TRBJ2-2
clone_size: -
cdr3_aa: CASSLAGLNTGELFF

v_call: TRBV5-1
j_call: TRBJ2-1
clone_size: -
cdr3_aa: CASSWLASENNEQFF

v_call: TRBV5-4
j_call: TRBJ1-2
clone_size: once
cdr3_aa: CASSGQATGGLHGYTF

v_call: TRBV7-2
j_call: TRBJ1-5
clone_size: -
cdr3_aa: CASSLGQGENQPQHF

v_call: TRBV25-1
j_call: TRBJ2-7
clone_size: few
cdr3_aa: CASSPGGVYEQYF

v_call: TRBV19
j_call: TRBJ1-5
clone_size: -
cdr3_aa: CASSTDRGRLSGQPQHF

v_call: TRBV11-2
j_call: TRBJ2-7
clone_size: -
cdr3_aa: CASSLGPPPYEQYF

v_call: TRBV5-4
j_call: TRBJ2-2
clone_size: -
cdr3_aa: CASSLRAGEAGELFF

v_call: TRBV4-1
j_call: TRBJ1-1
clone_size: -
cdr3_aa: CASSQDKLSMNTEAFF

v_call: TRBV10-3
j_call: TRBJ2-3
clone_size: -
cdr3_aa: CAISESSGWNTQYF

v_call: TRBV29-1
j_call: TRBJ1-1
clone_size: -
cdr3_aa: CSGRDSTEAFF

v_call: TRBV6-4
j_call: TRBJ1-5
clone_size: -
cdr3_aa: CASRGLTSIGNQPQHF

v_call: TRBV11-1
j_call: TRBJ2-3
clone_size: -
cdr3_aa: CASSLGQGAITDTQYF

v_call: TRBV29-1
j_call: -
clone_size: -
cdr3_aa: CSVEGAGDEQYF

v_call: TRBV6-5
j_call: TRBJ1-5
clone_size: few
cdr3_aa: CASSTGGNQPQHF

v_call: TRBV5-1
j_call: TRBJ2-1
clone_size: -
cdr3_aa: CASSLAAGALYNEQFF

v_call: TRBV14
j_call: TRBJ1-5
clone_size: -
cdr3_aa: CASSQGPNQPQHF

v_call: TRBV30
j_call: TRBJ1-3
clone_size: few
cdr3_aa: CAWGTGNSGNTIYF

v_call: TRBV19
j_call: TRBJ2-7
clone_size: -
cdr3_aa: CASSSPFRTGLHEQYF

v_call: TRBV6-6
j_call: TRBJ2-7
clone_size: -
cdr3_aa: CASSRTAAYEQYF

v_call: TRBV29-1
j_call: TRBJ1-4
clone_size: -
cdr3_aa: CSVVQGTNEKLFF

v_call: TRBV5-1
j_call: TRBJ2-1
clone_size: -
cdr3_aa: CASSPSTGPYNEQFF

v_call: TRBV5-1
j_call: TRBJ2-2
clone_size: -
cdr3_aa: CASSLEGTTGELFF

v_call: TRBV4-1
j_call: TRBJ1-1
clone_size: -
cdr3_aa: CASSQDWGNTEAFF

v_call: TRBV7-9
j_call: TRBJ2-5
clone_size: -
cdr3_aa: CASSLTVYQETQYF

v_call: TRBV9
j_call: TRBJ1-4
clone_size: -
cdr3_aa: CASSARAAQHEKLFF

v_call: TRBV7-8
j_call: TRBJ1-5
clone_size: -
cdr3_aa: CASSLGGTGGFQPQHF

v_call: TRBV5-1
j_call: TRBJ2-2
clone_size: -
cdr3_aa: CASSLVGGSNTGELFF

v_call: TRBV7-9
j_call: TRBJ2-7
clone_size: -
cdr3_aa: CASSLAAYEQYF

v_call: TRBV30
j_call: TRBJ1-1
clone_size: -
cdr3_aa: CAWRDRNTEAFF

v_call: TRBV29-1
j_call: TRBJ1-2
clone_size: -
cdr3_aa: CSVAPGGGTGYTF

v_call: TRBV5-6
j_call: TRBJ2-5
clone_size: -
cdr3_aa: CASSLGLVVQETQYF

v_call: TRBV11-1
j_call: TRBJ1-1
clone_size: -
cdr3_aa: CASSLRSSGTEAFF

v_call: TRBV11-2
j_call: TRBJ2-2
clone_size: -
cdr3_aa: CASTRGLAGGIGELFF

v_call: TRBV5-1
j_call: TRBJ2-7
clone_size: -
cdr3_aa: CASSLVDSLEQYF

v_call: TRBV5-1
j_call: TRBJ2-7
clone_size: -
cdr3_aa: CASSSPTGAGYSSYEQYF

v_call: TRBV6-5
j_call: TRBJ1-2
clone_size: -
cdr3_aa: CASRRSDGNYGYTF

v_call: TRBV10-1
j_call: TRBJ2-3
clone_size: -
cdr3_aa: CASSEGLAGLYGAGTDTQYF

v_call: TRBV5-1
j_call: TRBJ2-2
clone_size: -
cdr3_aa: CASRGWTGNTGELFF

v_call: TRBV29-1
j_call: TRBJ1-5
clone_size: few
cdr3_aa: CSVEVQGGNQPQHF

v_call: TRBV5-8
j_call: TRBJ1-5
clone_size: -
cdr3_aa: CASRRGEHSNQPQHF

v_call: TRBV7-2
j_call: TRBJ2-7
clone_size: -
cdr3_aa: CASSQDRGSSYEQYF

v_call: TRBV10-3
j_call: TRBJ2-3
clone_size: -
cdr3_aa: CAISDLSRGLAESTDTQYF

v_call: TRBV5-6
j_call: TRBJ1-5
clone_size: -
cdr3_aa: CASSFGGLFNQPQHF